Below, 29 T cell receptor beta chains from the same sample are listed, as sequenced in a study of monozygotic twins with inflammatory bowel disease. TCRdb reprocessed the 5' RACE reads and reports one entry per CDR3 protein, with no DNA. Its table records 200,000 to 250,000 distinct CDR3 sequences. The sample consisted of blood. These receptors all stem from a human donor with ulcerative colitis or Crohn's disease, or a healthy co-twin of an affected twin (not recorded which).

The rearrangement uses TRBV7-9 and TRBJ1-1. This CDR3 spans 17 amino acids. Per the germline V gene, CDR1 is SEHNR and CDR2 is FQNEAQ (reference sequence). The CDR3 spells CASSPPGLSIGNTEAFF.

The J gene is TRBJ1-2, the V gene TRBV5-1; the D call from TCRdb, TRBD1, cannot be confirmed without DNA. This CDR3 region has 16 residues. CDR1 and CDR2 (germline): SGHRS, YFSETQ. This chain's CDR3 is CASSLEGGRVGYGYTF.

This chain uses TRBV7-2 with TRBJ1-4. The CDR3 covers 14 residues. Germline V CDR1 and CDR2: SGHTA, FQGNSA. Here the CDR3 reads CASSLDSGREELFF.

The rearrangement links TRBV11-2 to TRBJ2-7; TCRdb designates TRBD1, a call that cannot be tested without DNA. This CDR3 has 15 residues. Germline loops: CDR1 SGHAT, CDR2 FQNNGV. This CDR3 reads CASSPDPRSAYEQYF.

V is TRBV7-9 and J is TRBJ2-7; TCRdb calls TRBD1, which cannot be checked without DNA. The CDR3 length is 15 residues. Germline lookup yields CDR1 SEHNR and CDR2 FQNEAQ (reference sequence). The CDR3 sequence is CASSLAGGSSYEQYF.

The rearrangement joins TRBV4-3 to TRBJ2-1; the D call from TCRdb, TRBD2, cannot be confirmed without DNA. Germline CDR1 reads LGHNA; CDR2 reads YSLEER. The CDR3 is 16 amino acids. The CDR3 here is CASSHPDSSSINEQFF.

The chain carries TRBV7-8 and TRBJ2-1; TCRdb outputs TRBD1, but without DNA this stays unchecked. Germline values: CDR1 SGHVS, CDR2 FQNEAQ. This CDR3 spans 16 amino acids. CDR3 sequence: CASSLGTRELYNEQFF.

CDR3 sequence reads: CASSLGSIYGYTF. V and J are TRBV7-9 and TRBJ1-2. The CDR3 runs to 13 residues. Germline CDR1 and CDR2: SEHNR and FQNEAQ (reference sequence).

CDR3 residues: CASSLLLSDTQYF. The genes are TRBV18 and TRBJ2-3. CDR3 size: 13 residues. Germline V gene data show CDR1 as KGHSH and CDR2 as LQKENI.

CDR3 in amino acids: CATSGTLGDNEQFF. The genes are TRBV24-1 and TRBJ2-1; TCRdb designates TRBD1, a call that cannot be tested without DNA. Per the germline V gene, CDR1 is KGHDR and CDR2 is SFDVKD. The CDR3 has 14 residues.

The chain employs TRBV7-9 and TRBJ2-1; TCRdb selects TRBD1, and the lack of DNA leaves this call unchecked. CDR3 length equals 15 residues. Germline V gives CDR1 SEHNR, CDR2 FQNEAQ (reference sequence). CDR3 loop: CASSLMIREYDEQFF.

V usage is TRBV6-4 and J usage is TRBJ2-2; TCRdb returns TRBD1, unconfirmable since there is no DNA. The CDR3 sequence is 14 residues long. CDR1 and CDR2 (germline): MRHNA, SNTAGT. CDR3 sequence reads: CASRQQENTGELFF.

V is TRBV12-3 or TRBV12-4 and J is TRBJ2-1. The CDR3 sequence is 15 residues long. CDR3 loop: CSEHTAGLSYNEQFF.

The rearrangement uses TRBV21-1 and TRBJ2-1. TRBV21-1 is marked as a pseudogene. There are 16 residues in the CDR3. CDR3 protein: CASSKEEQSSYNEQFF.

The rearrangement links TRBV11-2 to TRBJ2-1. This CDR3 is 14 amino acids long. Germline CDR1 SGHAT, CDR2 FQNNGV. The CDR3 here is CASSFYGPDNEQFF. Variable domain in full (rest from reference TRBV11-2 and TRBJ2-1): EAGVAQSPRYKIIEKRQSVAFWCNPISGHATLYWYQQILGQGPKLLIQFQNNGVVDDSQLPKDRFSAERLKGVDSTLKIQPAKLEDSAVYLCASSFYGPDNEQFFGPGTRLTVL.

The chain links TRBV24-1 to TRBJ2-2; TCRdb calls TRBD1, which cannot be checked without DNA. Germline V gives CDR1 KGHDR, CDR2 SFDVKD. The CDR3 loop spans 16 amino acids. The CDR3 region is CATSESRQGETGELFF.

The rearrangement uses TRBV7-2 and TRBJ2-2; absent DNA, TCRdb's TRBD1 call cannot be checked. This CDR3 is 17 amino acids long. CDR1 and CDR2 from the germline V gene are SGHTA and FQGNSA. CDR3 sequence: CASSTRTGESYTGELFF. Combining the CDR3 with reference TRBV7-2 and TRBJ2-2 gives the whole variable domain GAGVSQSPSNKVTEKGKDVELRCDPISGHTALYWYRQSLGQGLEFLIYFQGNSAPDKSGLPSDRFSAERTGGSVSTLTIQRTQQEDSAVYLCASSTRTGESYTGELFFGEGSRLTVL.

This chain connects TRBV7-2 to TRBJ2-5; with no DNA, the TCRdb D assignment of TRBD1 cannot be verified. CDR1 and CDR2 from the germline V gene are SGHTA and FQGNSA. This CDR3 has 12 residues. This CDR3 reads CASSNRAETQYF.

The rearrangement uses TRBV5-1 and TRBJ1-2; TCRdb proposes TRBD1, but this gene call is untestable without DNA. The CDR3 length is 14 residues. Germline CDR1 and CDR2: SGHRS and YFSETQ. CDR3 loop: CASSPNDSLYGYTF.

The chain has TRBV16 and TRBJ2-7; as DNA is missing, the TRBD2 call by TCRdb cannot be tested. This CDR3 contains 20 residues. Per the germline V gene, CDR1 is KGHSY and CDR2 is FQNENV. CDR3 protein: CASSQGLGLDTASSIYEQYF.

The chain has TRBV5-1 and TRBJ2-2; TCRdb returns TRBD1, unconfirmable since there is no DNA. The CDR3 has 16 residues. CDR1 SGHRS and CDR2 YFSETQ come from the germline V gene. This CDR3 is CASSLTGTPNTGELFF.

The chain combines TRBV30 with TRBJ1-2; with no DNA, the TCRdb D assignment of TRBD1 cannot be verified. Germline CDR1 GTSNPN, CDR2 SVGIG (reference sequence). The CDR3 has 14 amino acids. The CDR3: CAWSKNSGGKGYTF.

The rearrangement uses TRBV20-1 and TRBJ2-5. CDR1 is DFQATT, CDR2 SNEGSKA, per germline (reference sequence). This CDR3 spans 12 amino acids. The CDR3 spells CSAKNMLETQYF.

The chain combines TRBV5-8 with TRBJ2-5; the D gene TCRdb calls, TRBD1, cannot be checked with no DNA. This CDR3 has 14 residues. Germline lookup yields CDR1 SGHTS and CDR2 YDEGEE. The CDR3 reads CASSLDALVGTQYF.

The genes are TRBV7-2 and TRBJ2-2; the D call of TRBD1 rests on TCRdb alone, since no DNA is present to check it. Looked up from germline, CDR1 is SGHTA and CDR2 is FQGNSA. The CDR3 extends over 14 amino acids. The CDR3 sequence: CASRDRGNTGELFF.

V is TRBV5-1 and J is TRBJ2-7. This CDR3 is 13 amino acids long. Germline CDR1 reads SGHRS; CDR2 reads YFSETQ. CDR3 sequence: CASSVGLTYEQYF.

The chain combines TRBV7-2 with TRBJ2-3; without DNA, the TCRdb call of TRBD2 cannot be checked. Germline V gene sequence: CDR1 SGHTA, CDR2 FQGNSA. CDR3 length equals 14 residues. The CDR3 loop reads CASSLDGPTDTQYF.

The rearrangement joins TRBV6-5 to TRBJ1-2; without DNA, the TCRdb call of TRBD1 cannot be checked. Germline V gene data show CDR1 as MNHEY and CDR2 as SVGAGI. The CDR3 is 15 amino acids. This CDR3 reads CASSLTGGSNYGYTF.

The chain links TRBV10-3 to TRBJ1-2. The CDR3 contains 15 residues. Germline V gives CDR1 ENHRY, CDR2 SYGVKD. The CDR3: CAISESTVVHYGYTF.